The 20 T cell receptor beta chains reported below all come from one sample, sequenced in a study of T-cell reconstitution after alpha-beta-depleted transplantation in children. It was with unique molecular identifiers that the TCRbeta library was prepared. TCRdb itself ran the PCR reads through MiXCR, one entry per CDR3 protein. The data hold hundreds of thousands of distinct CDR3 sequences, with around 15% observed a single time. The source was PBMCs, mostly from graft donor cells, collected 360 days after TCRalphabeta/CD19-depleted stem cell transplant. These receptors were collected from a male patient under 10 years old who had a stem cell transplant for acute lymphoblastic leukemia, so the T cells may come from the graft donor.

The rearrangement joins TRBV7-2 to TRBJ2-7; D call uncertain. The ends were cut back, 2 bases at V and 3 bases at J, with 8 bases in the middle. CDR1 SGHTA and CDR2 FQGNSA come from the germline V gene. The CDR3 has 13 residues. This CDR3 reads CASSLTRDYEQYF. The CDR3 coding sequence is TGTGCCAGCAGCTTAACGCGAGACTACGAGCAGTACTTC.

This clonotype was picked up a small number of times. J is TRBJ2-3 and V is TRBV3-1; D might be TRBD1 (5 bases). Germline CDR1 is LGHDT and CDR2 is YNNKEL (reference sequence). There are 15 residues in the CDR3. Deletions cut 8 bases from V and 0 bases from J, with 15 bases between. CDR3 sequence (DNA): TGTGCCAGCGGGGCACAAGCAGCTAGCACAGATACGCAGTATTTT. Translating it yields CASGAQAASTDTQYF.

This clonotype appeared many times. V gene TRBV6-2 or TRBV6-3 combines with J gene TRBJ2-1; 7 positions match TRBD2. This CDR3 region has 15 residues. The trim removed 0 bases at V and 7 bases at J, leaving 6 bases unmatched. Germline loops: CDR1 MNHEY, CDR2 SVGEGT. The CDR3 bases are TGTGCCAGCAGTTACTCGGCGGGAGCATGGAATGAGCAGTTCTTC. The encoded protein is CASSYSAGAWNEQFF.

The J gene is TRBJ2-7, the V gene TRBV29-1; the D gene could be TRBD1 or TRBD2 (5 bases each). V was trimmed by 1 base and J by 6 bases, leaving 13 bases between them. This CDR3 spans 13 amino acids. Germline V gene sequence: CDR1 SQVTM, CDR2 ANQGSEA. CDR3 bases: TGCAGCGTTGAAGGAGGGGATCAGTTCGAGCAGTACTTC. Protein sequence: CSVEGGDQFEQYF.

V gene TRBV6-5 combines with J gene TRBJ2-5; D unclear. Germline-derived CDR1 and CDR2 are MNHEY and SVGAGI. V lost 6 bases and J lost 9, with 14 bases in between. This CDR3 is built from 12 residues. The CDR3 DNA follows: TGTGCCAGCAGCCGACGGTCCTCGGCCCAGTACTTC. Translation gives CASSRRSSAQYF.

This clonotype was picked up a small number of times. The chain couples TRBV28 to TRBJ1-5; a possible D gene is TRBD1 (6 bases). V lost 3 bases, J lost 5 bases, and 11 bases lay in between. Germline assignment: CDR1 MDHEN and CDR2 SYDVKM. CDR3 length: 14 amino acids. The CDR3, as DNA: TGTGCCAGCAGTTTTCCCGACAGGTATCAGCCCCAGCATTTT. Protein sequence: CASSFPDRYQPQHF.

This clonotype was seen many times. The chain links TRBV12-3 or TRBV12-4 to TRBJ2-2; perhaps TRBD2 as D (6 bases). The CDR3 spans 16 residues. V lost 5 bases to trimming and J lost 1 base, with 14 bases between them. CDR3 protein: CASSPLGLLNTGELFF. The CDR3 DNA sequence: TGTGCCAGCAGTCCCTTAGGACTACTGAACACCGGGGAGCTGTTTTTT.

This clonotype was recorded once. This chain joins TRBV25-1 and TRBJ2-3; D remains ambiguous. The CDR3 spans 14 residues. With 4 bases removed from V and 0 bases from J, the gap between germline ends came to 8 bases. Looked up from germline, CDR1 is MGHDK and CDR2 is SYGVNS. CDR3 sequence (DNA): TGTGCCAGCAGTGCCACAATCAGCACAGATACGCAGTATTTT. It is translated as CASSATISTDTQYF.

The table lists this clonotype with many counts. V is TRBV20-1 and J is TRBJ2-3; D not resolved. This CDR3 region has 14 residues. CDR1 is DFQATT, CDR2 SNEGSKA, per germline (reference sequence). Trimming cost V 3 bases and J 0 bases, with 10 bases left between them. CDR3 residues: CSASGPYSTDTQYF. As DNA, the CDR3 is TGCAGTGCTAGCGGGCCCTATAGCACAGATACGCAGTATTTT.

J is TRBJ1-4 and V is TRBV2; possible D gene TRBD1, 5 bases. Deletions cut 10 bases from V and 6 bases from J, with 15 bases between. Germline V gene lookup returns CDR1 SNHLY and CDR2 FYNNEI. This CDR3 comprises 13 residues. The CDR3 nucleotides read TGTGCCACCGCGGGACTCCTTCATGAAAAACTGTTTTTT. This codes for CATAGLLHEKLFF.

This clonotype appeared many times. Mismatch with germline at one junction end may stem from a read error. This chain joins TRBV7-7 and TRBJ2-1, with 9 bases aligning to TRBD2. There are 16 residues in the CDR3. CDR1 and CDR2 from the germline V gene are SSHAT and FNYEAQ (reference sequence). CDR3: CASSFLAGRGNNEQFF. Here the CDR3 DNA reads TGTGCTAGCAGCTTCCTAGCGGGAAGGGGTAACAATGAGCAGTTCTTC.

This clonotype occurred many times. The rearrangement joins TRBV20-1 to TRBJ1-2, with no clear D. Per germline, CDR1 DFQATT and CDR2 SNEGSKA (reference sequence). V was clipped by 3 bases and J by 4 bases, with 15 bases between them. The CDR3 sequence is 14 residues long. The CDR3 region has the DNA TGCAGTGCTAGTCAAAGTGGCGGGCTCTATGGCTACACCTTC. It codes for CSASQSGGLYGYTF.

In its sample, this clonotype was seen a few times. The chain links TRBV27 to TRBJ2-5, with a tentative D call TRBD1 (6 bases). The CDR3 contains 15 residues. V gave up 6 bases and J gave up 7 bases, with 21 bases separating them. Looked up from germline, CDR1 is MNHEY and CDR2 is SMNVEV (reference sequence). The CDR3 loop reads CASSPGEPIRGTQYF. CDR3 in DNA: TGTGCCAGCAGCCCCGGAGAGCCGATCAGGGGGACCCAGTACTTC.

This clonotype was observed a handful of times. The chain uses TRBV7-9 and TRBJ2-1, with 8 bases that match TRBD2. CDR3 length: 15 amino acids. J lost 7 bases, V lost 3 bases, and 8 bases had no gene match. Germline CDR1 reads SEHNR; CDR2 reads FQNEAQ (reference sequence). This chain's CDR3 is CASSFTSGLRNEQFF. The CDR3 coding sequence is TGTGCCAGCAGCTTTACTAGCGGACTAAGGAATGAGCAGTTCTTC. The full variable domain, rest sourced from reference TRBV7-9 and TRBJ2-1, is DTGVSQNPRHKITKRGQNVTFRCDPISEHNRLYWYRQTLGQGPEFLTYFQNEAQLEKSRLLSDRFSAERPKGSFSTLEIQRTEQGDSAMYLCASSFTSGLRNEQFFGPGTRLTVL.

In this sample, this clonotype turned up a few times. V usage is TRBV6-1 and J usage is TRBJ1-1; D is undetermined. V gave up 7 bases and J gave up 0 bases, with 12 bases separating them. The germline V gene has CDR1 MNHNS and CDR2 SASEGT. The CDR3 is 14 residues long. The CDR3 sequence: CASMDVSMNTEAFF. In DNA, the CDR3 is TGTGCCAGCATGGATGTCTCCATGAACACTGAAGCTTTCTTT.

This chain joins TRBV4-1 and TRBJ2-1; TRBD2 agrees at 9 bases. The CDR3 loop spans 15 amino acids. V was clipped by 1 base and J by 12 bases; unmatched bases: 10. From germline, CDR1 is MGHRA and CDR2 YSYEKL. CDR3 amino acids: CASSQVGQREARQFF. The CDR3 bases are TGCGCCAGCAGCCAAGTGGGCCAGCGGGAGGCTCGGCAGTTCTTC.

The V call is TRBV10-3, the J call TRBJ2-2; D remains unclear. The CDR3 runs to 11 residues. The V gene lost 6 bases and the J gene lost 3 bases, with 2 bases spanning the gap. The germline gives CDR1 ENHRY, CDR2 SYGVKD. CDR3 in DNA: TGTGCCATCAGCGACACCGGGGAGCTGTTTTTT. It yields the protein CAISDTGELFF.

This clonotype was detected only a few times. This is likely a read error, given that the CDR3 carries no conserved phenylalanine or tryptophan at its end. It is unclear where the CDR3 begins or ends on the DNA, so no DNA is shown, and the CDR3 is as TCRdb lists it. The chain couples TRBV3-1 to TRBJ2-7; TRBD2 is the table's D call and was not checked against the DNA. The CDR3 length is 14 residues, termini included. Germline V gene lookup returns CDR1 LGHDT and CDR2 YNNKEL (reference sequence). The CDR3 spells CASSPAGTSGRAVL.

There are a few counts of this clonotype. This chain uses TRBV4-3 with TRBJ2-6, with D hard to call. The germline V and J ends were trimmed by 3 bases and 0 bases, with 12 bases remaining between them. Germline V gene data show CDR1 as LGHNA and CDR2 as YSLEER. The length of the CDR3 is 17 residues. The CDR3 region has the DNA TGCGCCAGCAGCCATGACCCTGCCAACTCTGGGGCCAACGTCCTGACTTTC. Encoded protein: CASSHDPANSGANVLTF.

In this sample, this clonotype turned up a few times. The CDR3 DNA follows: TGTGCCAGCAGCCCAAGACTAGCGGGAGTCTATGAGCAGTTCTTC. It specifies CASSPRLAGVYEQFF. The chain links TRBV7-2 to TRBJ2-1, with TRBD2 matching 12 bases. Germline assignment: CDR1 SGHTA and CDR2 FQGNSA. There are 15 residues in the CDR3. With V trimmed by 5 bases and J by 8 bases, 7 bases remained unmatched.